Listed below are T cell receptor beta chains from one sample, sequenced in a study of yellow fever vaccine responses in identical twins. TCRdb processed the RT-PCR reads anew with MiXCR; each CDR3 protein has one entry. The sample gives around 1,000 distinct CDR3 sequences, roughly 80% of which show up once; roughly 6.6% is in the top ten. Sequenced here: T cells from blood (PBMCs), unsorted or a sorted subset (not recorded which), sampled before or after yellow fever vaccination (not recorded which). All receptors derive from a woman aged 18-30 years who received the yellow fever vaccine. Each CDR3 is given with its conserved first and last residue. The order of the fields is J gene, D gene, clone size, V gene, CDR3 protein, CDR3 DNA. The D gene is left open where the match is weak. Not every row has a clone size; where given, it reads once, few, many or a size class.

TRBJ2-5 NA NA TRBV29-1 CSVDRQLQETQYF TGCAGCGTTGATCGGCAGCTACAAGAGACCCAGTACTTC
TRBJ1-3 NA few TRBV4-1 CASSRGTPSSGNTIYF TGCGCCAGCAGCCGGGGGACGCCGAGCTCTGGAAACACCATATATTTT
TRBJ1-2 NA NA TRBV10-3 CAISESGVGINYGYTF TGTGCCATCAGTGAGTCCGGGGTGGGAATTAACTATGGCTACACCTTC
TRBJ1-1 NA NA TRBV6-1 CASSHPSGTEAFF TGTGCCAGCAGTCATCCCTCAGGGACTGAAGCTTTCTTT
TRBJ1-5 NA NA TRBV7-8 CASSPAGGQGSNQPQHF TGTGCCAGCAGCCCAGCGGGGGGGCAGGGTTCCAATCAGCCCCAGCATTTT
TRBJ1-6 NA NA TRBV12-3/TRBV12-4 CASSWGGRTNSPLHF TGTGCCAGCAGTTGGGGGGGACGTACGAATTCACCCCTCCACTTT
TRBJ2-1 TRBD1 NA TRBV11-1 CATGQGPYNEQFF TGTGCCACCGGACAGGGCCCCTACAATGAGCAGTTCTTC
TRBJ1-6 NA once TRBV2 CAGKDWNSPLHF TGTGCCGGCAAGGACTGGAATTCACCCCTCCACTTT
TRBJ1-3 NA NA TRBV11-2 CASSLGAGSSGNTIYF TGTGCCAGCAGCTTAGGAGCAGGGAGCTCTGGAAACACCATATATTTT
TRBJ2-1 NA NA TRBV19 CASSTPEGSGRRNEQFF TGTGCCAGTAGTACCCCCGAGGGGTCGGGAAGGCGGAATGAGCAGTTCTTC
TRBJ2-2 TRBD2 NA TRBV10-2 CASRTSWYTGELFF TGCGCCAGCAGGACTAGCTGGTACACCGGGGAGCTGTTTTTT
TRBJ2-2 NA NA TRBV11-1 CASSDMYGAINTGELFF TGTGCCAGCAGCGATATGTACGGGGCAATTAACACCGGGGAGCTGTTTTTT
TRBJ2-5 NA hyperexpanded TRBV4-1 CASSQDGAGSVTQYF TGCGCCAGCAGCCAAGATGGCGCAGGAAGTGTGACCCAGTACTTC
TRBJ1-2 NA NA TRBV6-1 CASSPGVYGYTF TGTGCCAGCAGTCCTGGTGTCTATGGCTACACCTTC
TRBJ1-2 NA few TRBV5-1 CASSLASGTTDGYTF TGCGCCAGCAGCTTGGCCTCCGGGACAACAGATGGCTACACCTTC
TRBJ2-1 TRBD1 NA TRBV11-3 CASSSTRDRAYNEQFF TGTGCCAGCAGCTCCACCCGGGACAGGGCCTACAATGAGCAGTTCTTC
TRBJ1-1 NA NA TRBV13 CASRAMLPEAFF TGTGCCAGCAGAGCAATGTTACCAGAAGCTTTCTTT
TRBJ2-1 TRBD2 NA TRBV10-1 CASSEQASGMREQFF TGCGCCAGCAGTGAGCAGGCTAGCGGGATGCGAGAGCAGTTCTTC
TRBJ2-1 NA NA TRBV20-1 CSAARNYNEQFF TGCAGTGCGGCGCGGAATTACAATGAGCAGTTCTTC
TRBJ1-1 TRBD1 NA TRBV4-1 CASSQKTGGGTEAFF TGCGCCAGCAGCCAGAAGACAGGGGGCGGCACTGAAGCTTTCTTT
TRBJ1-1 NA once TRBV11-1 CASSLGVRNTEAFF TGTGCCAGCAGCTTAGGCGTTAGGAACACTGAAGCTTTCTTT
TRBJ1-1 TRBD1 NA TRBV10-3 CAIRLEPGGRGTEAFF TGTGCCATCAGATTAGAACCAGGGGGCCGGGGGACTGAAGCTTTCTTT
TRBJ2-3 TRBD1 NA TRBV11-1 CASSFLQGDTQYF TGTGCCAGCAGCTTCTTACAGGGGGATACGCAGTATTTT
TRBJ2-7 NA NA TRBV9 CASSVEGGLREQYF TGTGCCAGCAGCGTAGAGGGGGGGCTTCGCGAGCAGTACTTC
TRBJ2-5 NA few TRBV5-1 CASSLVGEETQYF TGCGCCAGCAGCTTAGTGGGAGAAGAGACCCAGTACTTC
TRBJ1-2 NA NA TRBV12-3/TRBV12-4 CASSPREPLSYGYTF TGTGCCAGCAGCCCCCGGGAACCCCTTTCCTATGGCTACACCTTC
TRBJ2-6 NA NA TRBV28 CASISAAGANVLTF TGTGCCAGCATTAGCGCAGCTGGGGCCAACGTCCTGACTTTC
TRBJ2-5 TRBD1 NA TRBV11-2 CASSLWGTGKETQYF TGTGCCAGCAGCTTATGGGGGACAGGGAAAGAGACCCAGTACTTC
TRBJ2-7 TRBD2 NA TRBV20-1 CSAKVLAAYEQYF TGCAGTGCAAAGGTACTAGCGGCCTACGAGCAGTACTTC